The clone carrying this T cell receptor (beta chain) was seen more than once but under ten times. Antigen unknown. This record comes from a study of response to subunit inactivated influenza vaccine. Findings and limits, study-wide: Seasonal influenza vaccination, on each occasion, was suggested by the authors to recruit few new T cells.

Per the germline V gene, CDR1 is MNHNS and CDR2 is SASEGT. The CDR3 totals 15 residues. The junction had 6 bases not matched to a gene; V was cut back by 6 bases and J by 1 base. TCRdb fed the RT-PCR reads into MiXCR, producing one record per CDR3 protein. Of 750,000 to 850,000 distinct CDR3 sequences in the sample, approximately 18% were seen once. The chain has TRBV6-1 and TRBJ1-5, with TRBD1 identical over 7 bases. The TCR sequence derives from a man aged 50 to 60 who received an inactivated influenza vaccine. Here the sequenced sample was PBMCs from blood, taken less than 6 days after vaccination. CDR3: CASSPGQLSNQPQHF. CDR3 bases: TGTGCCAGCAGCCCGGGACAGCTAAGCAATCAGCCCCAGCATTTT.